This TCR beta chain originates from a study of T cell responses to AZD1222 COVID-19 vaccine (dated by TCRdb to about 2021). Looking at the study overall: AZD1222 recipients with second doses at about 4 weeks or about 12 weeks were pooled, because spike-specific TCR depth and breadth did not differ between schedules. A total of about 250 trial participants underwent TCR sequencing, of whom about 200 had received two doses of AZD1222 and some 26 had received two doses of the MenACWY control vaccine. Trial participants were enrolled into age subgroups of 18-55, 56-69 and 70-plus years, which contained approximately 150, 28 and 58 TCR-sequenced participants, respectively.

V and J lose 0 bases and 3 bases, and a span of 1 base separates them. Including the terminal cysteine and phenylalanine, the CDR3 comprises 12 residues. The only DNA kept is the CDR3, 36 bases in frame from the first base. CDR1 ENHRY and CDR2 SYGVKD were looked up in the germline V gene. The CDR3 regions of human TCRbeta chains were subjected to immunosequencing. The study's processing was this. Repertoire TCRs were matched against a reference library of SARS-CoV-2-specific TCRs generated with the MIRA antigen-specificity platform. Breadth meant the fraction of unique TCRs that were SARS-CoV-2-associated, whereas depth meant the fraction of total T cells that were SARS-CoV-2-associated. Using the MIRA data, each spike-specific TCR was assigned both to the spike region to which the TCR was reactive and to a CD4 or CD8 class. Log10-transformed breadth and depth values were compared by one-way ANOVA with Sidak's multiple comparisons tests. TCRdb obtained this table from immuneACCESS and retained in-frame rearrangements with V and J assigned. These tables miss some clones; where compared with another copy, unresolved V genes account for less than half of the shortfall, and the remainder is unexplained. V and J calls and clone size are as listed in that table; D and trimming were resolved from the DNA. This sample has more than 95,000 clones in its table, and 89% of those were observed once. More than 4% of the sample is in the top ten clones.

The sample's time point label, in plain terms: baseline before first vaccination. The vaccinee samples were drawn from two UK trials, COV001 and COV002, one of which was a single-blind randomized controlled phase 2/3 trial testing AZD1222 (ChAdOx1 nCoV-19) in healthy adults. For TCRbeta chain sequencing, PBMC samples were collected from trial participants at day 0 and at day 28 after the second dose. Paper-wide results and their limitations: The whole spike protein was spanned by vaccine-associated CD4 TCRs, and dominant responses were seen in regions 160-218 and 743-854. Reportedly, almost half of the unique spike-specific TCRs recognized epitopes lying outside the regions that are mutated in the B.1.351 and B.1.1.7 variants. Because no day 14 peak-response samples were available, the repertoires could be characterized only after the peak T cell response. Most participants were white British and females outnumbered males, and the authors suggested that clonal diversity may have been underestimated. After two AZD1222 doses, spike-specific TCR breadth and depth were significantly higher than at day 0 and than in MenACWY recipients. The 56-69-year group was small, and its depth increase did not reach significance, likely because of low power. Conclusions about previously exposed vaccinees are limited because only 5 or 6 AZD1222 recipients were SARS-CoV-2 seropositive at baseline.

This clone is a singleton in its sample. It has no known antigen specificity. Base qualities are missing; no much larger clone stands one base away. The V and J segments used are TRBV10-3 and TRBJ2-3, with the D segment identity uncertain. The receptor was derived from an adult in good health. This material consisted of peripheral blood, taken on day 0 of AZD1222 vaccination. The DNA sequence follows: TGTGCCATCAGTGAGTCAACAGATACGCAGTATTTT. The encoded protein is CAISESTDTQYF.